This T cell receptor (beta chain) was profiled in a study of neurological immune-mediated disorders. TCRdb used MiXCR to reprocess the 5' RACE reads, holding one entry per CDR3 protein. The sample contains 55,000 to 65,000 distinct CDR3 sequences, about 4% of which appear only once. This clonotype appeared many times. The TCR originated in a woman aged 50 to 60 with multiple sclerosis. The sample comprised PBMCs.

CDR3 in amino acids: CASSLALTVVNYGYTF. The CDR3 bases are TGTGCCAGCAGCTTAGCGCTGACAGTAGTTAACTATGGCTACACCTTC. The V and J genes are TRBV7-9 and TRBJ1-2; a weak D match, TRBD1 (5 bases). V shed 0 bases and J shed 1 base, with 12 bases lying between them. Looked up from germline, CDR1 is SEHNR and CDR2 is FQNEAQ (reference sequence). CDR3 length: 16 residues.